The 8 T cell receptor beta chains listed next were all sequenced from one sample in a study of blood T cell repertoires in COVID-19. Here immunoSEQ multiplex PCR was the method, and the copy in TCRdb shows in-frame clones only, minus some. The repertoire consists of around 190,000 clones, with 76% occurring once and the leading ten covering less than 20%. The sequenced sample was PBMCs or T cells enriched from blood (not recorded which). The receptors were sampled from a woman aged 45-59 years with acute COVID-19.

The CDR3 DNA reads TGTGCCAGCAGCCTCCGGAGTGGCGACACCGGGGAGCTGTTTTTT. It translates to CASSLRSGDTGELFF. The V call is TRBV11-1, the J call TRBJ2-2; D gene ambiguous. V was clipped by 5 bases and J by 3 bases, with 13 bases between them. The germline V gene encodes CDR1 SGHAT and CDR2 FQDESV (reference sequence). The length of the CDR3 is 15 residues.

J is TRBJ1-2 and V is TRBV10-2; D might be TRBD1 (5 bases). The CDR3 runs 18 residues. The V end lost 6 bases, the J end lost 6 bases, and 29 bases lay between the germline ends. In germline, CDR1 is WSHSY, CDR2 SAAADI. CDR3: CASRPQAPIRVGFDGYTF. The DNA of the CDR3 is TGCGCCAGCAGGCCACAGGCTCCCATAAGGGTGGGCTTCGATGGCTACACCTTC.

V is TRBV11-2 and J is TRBJ1-2, with a tentative D call TRBD1 (6 bases). Trimming stripped 5 bases from V and 2 bases from J, with 21 bases between. Germline CDR1 reads SGHAT; CDR2 reads FQNNGV. CDR3 length equals 17 residues. The CDR3 spells CASSPSYLGQTNYGYTF. The DNA of the CDR3 is TGTGCCAGCAGCCCTAGTTATCTTGGACAGACCAACTATGGCTACACCTTC. Full variable domain (rest looked up from reference TRBV11-2 and TRBJ1-2): EAGVAQSPRYKIIEKRQSVAFWCNPISGHATLYWYQQILGQGPKLLIQFQNNGVVDDSQLPKDRFSAERLKGVDSTLKIQPAKLEDSAVYLCASSPSYLGQTNYGYTFGSGTRLTVV.

The chain joins TRBV3-1 (or the pseudogene TRBV3-2) to TRBJ1-2, with 7 nucleotides matching TRBD1. The J segment lost 0 bases and the V segment lost 7 bases, leaving 8 bases of the junction unmatched. This CDR3 has 15 amino acids. Germline-derived CDR1 and CDR2 are LGHDT and YNNKEL (reference sequence). CDR3 DNA sequence: TGTGCCAGCACCCCCCGGGACAGAGCTAACTATGGCTACACCTTC. The encoded protein is CASTPRDRANYGYTF.

The genes are TRBV28 and TRBJ1-1, with 8 nucleotides matching TRBD1. Germline V CDR1 and CDR2: MDHEN, SYDVKM. There are 17 residues in the CDR3. V trimming: 1 base; J trimming: 2 bases; junction bases outside the gene matches: 9. The DNA of the CDR3 is TGTGCCAGCAGTTTATTAGTATCAGGGGGCCTTAACACTGAAGCTTTCTTT. This encodes CASSLLVSGGLNTEAFF. The whole variable domain, remainder taken from reference TRBV28 and TRBJ1-1, is DVKVTQSSRYLVKRTGEKVFLECVQDMDHENMFWYRQDPGLGLRLIYFSYDVKMKEKGDIPEGYSVSREKKERFSLILESASTNQTSMYLCASSLLVSGGLNTEAFFGQGTRLTVV.

The rearrangement links TRBV4-2 to TRBJ2-3; 9 nucleotides agree with TRBD2. V was pared by 1 base and J by 2 bases, with 7 bases of the junction left unmatched. Germline V gene lookup returns CDR1 LGHNA and CDR2 YNFKEQ. The CDR3 is 17 amino acids. Here the CDR3 reads CASSQGVSGGLTDTQYF. The CDR3 DNA reads TGTGCCAGCAGCCAAGGAGTGAGCGGGGGGCTCACAGATACGCAGTATTTT.

The chain is built from TRBV6-4 and TRBJ1-1; D not resolved. The V gene's germline CDR1 is MRHNA and CDR2 SNTAGT. CDR3 size: 15 residues. Trimming pared 5 bases from V and 0 bases from J, leaving 13 bases between. For the CDR3, the DNA is TGTGCCAGCAGTCCATCCGCTACCTTGAACACTGAAGCTTTCTTT. Amino acids: CASSPSATLNTEAFF.

This chain uses TRBV5-6 with TRBJ1-3, with D possibly being TRBD1 (5 bases). Trimming pared 3 bases from V and 0 bases from J, leaving 13 bases between. The CDR3 is 16 residues long. Germline V gene sequence: CDR1 SGHDT, CDR2 YYEEEE. CDR3 region: CASSSGGLLSGNTIYF. The DNA of the CDR3 is TGTGCCAGCAGCTCTGGGGGGTTGCTCTCTGGAAACACCATATATTTT.